This is a list of T cell receptor beta chains from one sample in a study of blood T cell repertoires in COVID-19. Method: immunoSEQ multiplex PCR; TCRdb's copy keeps in-frame clones and lacks some. The sample gives about 320,000 clones, around 88% of which show up once; 1.5% to 2% is in the top ten. Sequencing was done on a sample of peripheral blood. The receptors here all came from a woman younger than 45 with COVID-19, enrolled during active disease. CDR3s include the opening cysteine and the closing phenylalanine or tryptophan. A D gene is named only where the DNA matches it firmly. Expanded clones are given a class, and other clones once, few, many or no size at all.

len: 19; d_gene: TRBD1; abundance: -; j_gene: TRBJ1-2; v_gene: TRBV4-1; CDR3aa: CASSPGRTGASAPDYGYTF; CDR3nt: TGCGCCAGCAGCCCCGGGCGGACAGGAGCCTCCGCTCCGGACTATGGCTACACCTTC
len: 13; d_gene: -; abundance: few; j_gene: TRBJ2-2; v_gene: TRBV29-1; CDR3aa: CSVDGGLAGELFF; CDR3nt: TGCAGCGTTGATGGGGGCCTCGCTGGGGAGCTGTTTTTT
len: 18; d_gene: TRBD1; abundance: -; j_gene: TRBJ1-6; v_gene: TRBV28; CDR3aa: CASSLARATGGRYSPLHF; CDR3nt: TGTGCCAGCAGTTTAGCGCGGGCAACAGGGGGCCGGTATTCACCCCTCCACTTT
len: 15; d_gene: -; abundance: -; j_gene: TRBJ2-3; v_gene: TRBV6-5; CDR3aa: CASSRGIVWGDTQYF; CDR3nt: TGTGCCAGCAGCCGAGGGATCGTCTGGGGAGATACGCAGTATTTT
len: 19; d_gene: TRBD1; abundance: -; j_gene: TRBJ2-2; v_gene: TRBV4-3; CDR3aa: CASSPFFVLTGDYTGELFF; CDR3nt: TGCGCCAGCAGCCCGTTTTTTGTTTTGACAGGGGACTACACCGGGGAGCTGTTTTTT
len: 14; d_gene: TRBD1; abundance: -; j_gene: TRBJ1-1; v_gene: TRBV5-1; CDR3aa: CASSTGQGNTEAFF; CDR3nt: TGCGCCAGCAGCACGGGACAGGGGAACACTGAAGCTTTCTTT
len: 18; d_gene: -; abundance: -; j_gene: TRBJ2-1; v_gene: TRBV7-8; CDR3aa: CASSSRHTGTLERNEQFF; CDR3nt: TGTGCCAGCAGCTCTAGACACACCGGGACTCTAGAAAGAAATGAGCAGTTCTTC
len: 13; d_gene: -; abundance: -; j_gene: TRBJ1-1; v_gene: TRBV29-1; CDR3aa: CSVAAQLNTEAFF; CDR3nt: TGCAGCGTTGCAGCACAGCTCAACACTGAAGCTTTCTTT
len: 14; d_gene: TRBD1; abundance: -; j_gene: TRBJ2-7; v_gene: TRBV18; CDR3aa: CASSPGTGSYEQYF; CDR3nt: TGTGCCAGCTCACCCGGGACAGGCTCCTACGAGCAGTACTTC
len: 16; d_gene: TRBD1; abundance: once; j_gene: TRBJ1-4; v_gene: TRBV18; CDR3aa: CASSSRQGLTNEKLFF; CDR3nt: TGTGCCAGCTCATCCAGACAGGGCCTAACTAATGAAAAACTGTTTTTT
len: 11; d_gene: -; abundance: -; j_gene: TRBJ2-5; v_gene: TRBV7-9; CDR3aa: CASSTRETQYF; CDR3nt: TGTGCCAGCAGCACCAGGGAGACCCAGTACTTC
len: 15; d_gene: TRBD1; abundance: -; j_gene: TRBJ1-3; v_gene: TRBV6-2/TRBV6-3; CDR3aa: CASSYRDRGRNTIYF; CDR3nt: TGTGCCAGCAGTTACCGAGACAGGGGCCGAAACACCATATATTTT
len: 13; d_gene: TRBD1; abundance: once; j_gene: TRBJ1-5; v_gene: TRBV12-3/TRBV12-4; CDR3aa: CASSSTGGQPQHF; CDR3nt: TGTGCCAGCAGTTCCACAGGGGGACAGCCCCAGCATTTT
len: 14; d_gene: TRBD2; abundance: -; j_gene: TRBJ2-3; v_gene: TRBV6-1; CDR3aa: CASSEGRGGDTQYF; CDR3nt: TGTGCCAGCAGTGAAGGTCGGGGGGGTGATACGCAGTATTTT
len: 15; d_gene: -; abundance: -; j_gene: TRBJ2-7; v_gene: TRBV5-1; CDR3aa: CASYPGGSSSYEQYF; CDR3nt: TGCGCCAGCTACCCTGGGGGGTCAAGCTCCTACGAGCAGTACTTC
len: 13; d_gene: -; abundance: -; j_gene: TRBJ1-1; v_gene: TRBV9; CDR3aa: CASSPRTRTEAFF; CDR3nt: TGTGCCAGCAGCCCCAGGACAAGGACTGAAGCTTTCTTT
len: 14; d_gene: -; abundance: few; j_gene: TRBJ2-2; v_gene: TRBV2; CDR3aa: CARAGSANTGELFF; CDR3nt: TGTGCCAGGGCCGGGAGCGCGAACACCGGGGAGCTGTTTTTT
len: 17; d_gene: TRBD2; abundance: -; j_gene: TRBJ2-1; v_gene: TRBV6-2/TRBV6-3; CDR3aa: CASSYIGTLSGGNEQFF; CDR3nt: TGTGCCAGCAGTTACATTGGGACCTTGTCGGGAGGGAATGAGCAGTTCTTC
len: 15; d_gene: -; abundance: -; j_gene: TRBJ2-7; v_gene: TRBV2; CDR3aa: CASSEWEAKSYEQYF; CDR3nt: TGTGCCAGCAGTGAATGGGAGGCAAAATCCTACGAGCAGTACTTC
len: 14; d_gene: TRBD1; abundance: -; j_gene: TRBJ2-5; v_gene: TRBV11-2; CDR3aa: CASSPGTGVETQYF; CDR3nt: TGTGCCAGCAGCCCCGGGACAGGGGTTGAGACCCAGTACTTC
len: 11; d_gene: -; abundance: -; j_gene: TRBJ1-2; v_gene: TRBV29-1; CDR3aa: CSVGAGDGYTF; CDR3nt: TGCAGCGTGGGGGCAGGAGATGGCTACACCTTC
len: 17; d_gene: -; abundance: -; j_gene: TRBJ2-3; v_gene: TRBV3-1/TRBV3-2; CDR3aa: CASSLTAGRGSTDTQYF; CDR3nt: TGTGCCAGCAGCCTCACTGCCGGAAGGGGTAGCACAGATACGCAGTATTTT
len: 16; d_gene: -; abundance: -; j_gene: TRBJ2-2; v_gene: TRBV15; CDR3aa: CATSSMDQRVSGELFF; CDR3nt: TGTGCCACCAGCAGTATGGACCAGAGGGTATCCGGGGAGCTGTTTTTT
len: 15; d_gene: -; abundance: -; j_gene: TRBJ1-1; v_gene: TRBV7-2; CDR3aa: CASSLEGGLNTEAFF; CDR3nt: TGTGCCAGCAGCCTCGAGGGTGGGTTGAACACTGAAGCTTTCTTT
len: 16; d_gene: TRBD1; abundance: -; j_gene: TRBJ2-7; v_gene: TRBV19; CDR3aa: CASSKRTGGPPYEQYF; CDR3nt: TGTGCCAGTAGTAAACGGACAGGGGGCCCTCCCTACGAGCAGTACTTC
len: 16; d_gene: -; abundance: -; j_gene: TRBJ1-3; v_gene: TRBV6-5; CDR3aa: CASSYSFGPRVNTIYF; CDR3nt: TGTGCCAGCAGTTACTCATTTGGGCCGAGAGTAAACACCATATATTTT
len: 15; d_gene: -; abundance: -; j_gene: TRBJ2-1; v_gene: TRBV30; CDR3aa: CAWSNSGYSYNEQFF; CDR3nt: TGTGCCTGGAGTAATTCGGGGTATTCCTACAATGAGCAGTTCTTC
len: 12; d_gene: TRBD2; abundance: once; j_gene: TRBJ2-1; v_gene: TRBV27; CDR3aa: CASRGLAGINFF; CDR3nt: TGTGCCAGCAGGGGTCTAGCGGGGATAAATTTCTTC
len: 15; d_gene: TRBD1; abundance: -; j_gene: TRBJ1-1; v_gene: TRBV28; CDR3aa: CASSYTGQVEHEAFF; CDR3nt: TGTGCCAGCAGCTACACGGGACAGGTAGAACATGAAGCTTTCTTT
len: 16; d_gene: -; abundance: -; j_gene: TRBJ2-5; v_gene: TRBV15; CDR3aa: CATSRGRDSKLETQYF; CDR3nt: TGTGCCACCAGCAGAGGGCGGGACAGCAAGTTGGAGACCCAGTACTTC
len: 16; d_gene: TRBD2; abundance: -; j_gene: TRBJ2-5; v_gene: TRBV3-1/TRBV3-2; CDR3aa: CASSQEGSGGSETQYF; CDR3nt: TGTGCCAGCAGCCAAGAGGGTAGCGGGGGCAGCGAGACCCAGTACTTC
len: 12; d_gene: -; abundance: -; j_gene: TRBJ2-2; v_gene: TRBV28; CDR3aa: CASSLGTSELFF; CDR3nt: TGTGCCAGCAGTTTGGGCACTAGTGAGCTGTTTTTT
len: 14; d_gene: TRBD1; abundance: -; j_gene: TRBJ1-1; v_gene: TRBV7-9; CDR3aa: CASSQGQGGTEAFF; CDR3nt: TGTGCCAGCAGCCAGGGACAGGGTGGGACTGAAGCTTTCTTT
len: 13; d_gene: -; abundance: -; j_gene: TRBJ1-1; v_gene: TRBV5-1; CDR3aa: CASTDTLNTEAFF; CDR3nt: TGCGCCAGCACGGACACCTTGAACACTGAAGCTTTCTTT
len: 13; d_gene: TRBD1; abundance: -; j_gene: TRBJ2-7; v_gene: TRBV25-1; CDR3aa: CASRGTGSYEQYF; CDR3nt: TGTGCCAGCAGAGGGACAGGATCCTACGAGCAGTACTTC
len: 13; d_gene: TRBD1; abundance: -; j_gene: TRBJ1-2; v_gene: TRBV7-2; CDR3aa: CASSTGGGYGYTF; CDR3nt: TGTGCCAGCAGCACAGGGGGCGGCTATGGCTACACCTTC
len: 17; d_gene: TRBD2; abundance: many; j_gene: TRBJ2-3; v_gene: TRBV6-1; CDR3aa: CASSEALIAGGIDTQYF; CDR3nt: TGTGCCAGCAGTGAAGCGCTGATAGCGGGGGGGATTGATACGCAGTATTTT
len: 13; d_gene: TRBD1; abundance: -; j_gene: TRBJ1-3; v_gene: TRBV5-1; CDR3aa: CASIGGVGNTIYF; CDR3nt: TGCGCCAGCATAGGGGGCGTTGGAAACACCATATATTTT
len: 17; d_gene: TRBD2; abundance: -; j_gene: TRBJ2-1; v_gene: TRBV3-1/TRBV3-2; CDR3aa: CASSTYGHSGGASEQFF; CDR3nt: TGTGCCAGCAGCACCTACGGGCATAGCGGGGGGGCCAGTGAGCAGTTCTTC
len: 15; d_gene: -; abundance: -; j_gene: TRBJ2-2; v_gene: TRBV6-4; CDR3aa: CASSDSKQNTGELFF; CDR3nt: TGTGCCAGCAGTGACTCGAAGCAGAACACCGGGGAGCTGTTTTTT
len: 17; d_gene: -; abundance: -; j_gene: TRBJ2-3; v_gene: TRBV5-1; CDR3aa: CASSLPETGPSTDTQYF; CDR3nt: TGCGCCAGCAGCCTACCAGAAACAGGGCCGAGCACAGATACGCAGTATTTT
len: 14; d_gene: -; abundance: -; j_gene: TRBJ1-5; v_gene: TRBV19; CDR3aa: CASSQQGWDQPQHF; CDR3nt: TGTGCCAGTAGCCAGCAGGGATGGGATCAGCCCCAGCATTTT
len: 14; d_gene: -; abundance: -; j_gene: TRBJ2-5; v_gene: TRBV7-2; CDR3aa: CASSSHQGVETQYF; CDR3nt: TGTGCCAGCAGCTCCCATCAAGGGGTTGAGACCCAGTACTTC
len: 14; d_gene: -; abundance: -; j_gene: TRBJ1-6; v_gene: TRBV18; CDR3aa: CASRSRQSNSPLHF; CDR3nt: TGTGCCAGCCGGTCGAGACAGTCTAATTCACCCCTCCACTTT
len: 14; d_gene: -; abundance: -; j_gene: TRBJ1-5; v_gene: TRBV12-5; CDR3aa: CASGHGTPNQPQHF; CDR3nt: TGTGCTAGTGGCCACGGGACACCCAATCAGCCCCAGCATTTT
len: 16; d_gene: TRBD1; abundance: few; j_gene: TRBJ1-3; v_gene: TRBV7-8; CDR3aa: CASSPQAGGGGNTIYF; CDR3nt: TGTGCCAGCAGCCCGCAAGCAGGGGGCGGGGGAAACACCATATATTTT
len: 13; d_gene: -; abundance: -; j_gene: TRBJ1-2; v_gene: TRBV29-1; CDR3aa: CSVALRGDYGYTF; CDR3nt: TGCAGCGTTGCGCTCAGGGGAGACTATGGCTACACCTTC
len: 17; d_gene: TRBD1; abundance: -; j_gene: TRBJ1-1; v_gene: TRBV10-3; CDR3aa: CAISEEQGAFMNTEAFF; CDR3nt: TGTGCCATCAGTGAGGAACAGGGGGCCTTTATGAACACTGAAGCTTTCTTT
len: 13; d_gene: TRBD1; abundance: -; j_gene: TRBJ2-2; v_gene: TRBV4-3; CDR3aa: CASSLRQGGELFF; CDR3nt: TGCGCCAGCAGCCTCCGACAGGGTGGGGAGCTGTTTTTT
len: 15; d_gene: TRBD1; abundance: -; j_gene: TRBJ1-2; v_gene: TRBV5-5; CDR3aa: CASSFPTGGEFGYTF; CDR3nt: TGTGCCAGCAGCTTTCCTACAGGGGGAGAGTTTGGCTACACCTTC